This TCR beta chain came from a study of CD8 T cells in ankylosing spondylitis (TCRdb year 2017). Notes on the research overall: T cell receptor beta repertoires were profiled in healthy donors and ankylosing spondylitis patients so that disease-linked TCR variants could be found. The full study cohort was made up of approximately 24 ankylosing spondylitis patients and 95 to 130 healthy donors. Peripheral blood was sampled, and synovial fluid was additionally collected from ankylosing spondylitis patients. Overall results and qualifications from the work: According to the report, matched synovial fluid samples from ankylosing spondylitis patients were significantly enriched for the disease-linked clones. In peripheral blood, the disease-linked clones were found at relatively low frequencies and had a CD8+ phenotype. Some motif variants had previously been reported in the synovial fluid and blood of reactive arthritis patients, which suggests shared mechanisms of disease initiation. A TCR beta motif of 8 or 9 highly homologous amino acid variants appeared characteristic of blood from ankylosing spondylitis patients.

The germline V gene encodes CDR1 SQVTM and CDR2 ANQGSEA. Taken from cysteine to phenylalanine, the CDR3 has 15 residues. The CDR3 DNA has 45 bases and is translated from base 1. From V the trimming removes 3 bases and from J it removes 6 bases, while the gene matches leave 12 bases of the junction unaccounted for. As concerns this clonotype: Which antigen it targets is not known. No base-level quality is on record; no much larger clone is a single base apart.

Reads for this sample came from an Illumina HiSeq 2500. Quantitative 5'-RACE with molecular barcodes was the method used to prepare the TCR beta libraries. Regarding the original processing steps: Disease-linked TCR variants were identified with a new computational method built on a probabilistic model of VDJ rearrangement. The public reads were reanalyzed by TCRdb: fastp trimming at Q25, MiXCR alignment, in-frame beta chains only. Rows merge per CDR3 protein into single entries with the most common DNA and genes. The V and J calls reflect TCRdb's pipeline rather than the authors' work. For this sample the table gives 150,000 to 200,000 distinct CDR3 sequences, of which approximately 10% were detected only once. Of the sample, 25% to 30% is held by the ten largest clones.

The sequencing input was blood, either unsorted or a sorted T cell fraction (not recorded which). The TCR sequence derives from a male donor with ankylosing spondylitis or in good health (not recorded which). The rearranged chain carries TRBV29-1 and TRBJ1-1, with 8 middle bases fitting TRBD1. DNA sequence: TGCAGCGTTGACGTTCAGGGGGCGGAGAGAGCTGAAGCTTTCTTT. It specifies CSVDVQGAERAEAFF.